This T cell receptor (beta chain) originates from a study of vaccination and CD4 T cells after COVID-19. Sequence data for DNA of cultured CD4+ T cells were generated by the Oncomine TCR Beta short-read assay. TCRdb re-called the PCR reads with MiXCR, one entry per CDR3 protein. This repertoire shows some 18,000 distinct CDR3 sequences, around 70% found once; its top ten account for 5.5%. The length of the CDR3 is 15 residues. V was pared by 5 bases and J by 9 bases, with 20 bases between. In germline, CDR1 is DFQATT, CDR2 SNEGSKA (reference sequence). Treatment indicated: roughly 10-day PBMC culture with coronavirus spike peptide pools or control peptides (ViraFEST assay). Note on this clonotype: Its antigen is currently unknown.

What was sequenced was CD4+ T cells from blood, cultured in vitro. This TCR was recovered from a human donor who had recovered from COVID-19. The rearrangement links TRBV20-1 to TRBJ1-6, with D perhaps TRBD1 (5 bases). The CDR3 reads CSAQRGGEGFSPLHF. In DNA, the CDR3 is TGCAGTGCTCAAAGGGGAGGGGAGGGATTTTCACCCCTCCACTTT.